These 20 T cell receptor beta chains were all obtained from the same sample, sequenced in a study of CD8 T cells in ankylosing spondylitis. Their antigens are not known. Regarding the study as a whole: Ankylosing spondylitis blood seemed to carry a telltale TCR beta motif made of about 8 highly homologous variants.

Using its own MiXCR run on the 5' RACE reads, TCRdb lists one record per CDR3 protein. The table lists about 800,000 distinct CDR3 sequences, about 10% of them singletons, with 0.51% in the top ten. The sample comprised blood, either unsorted or a sorted T cell fraction (not recorded which). These receptors came from a male donor with ankylosing spondylitis.

This chain links TRBV6-1 with TRBJ2-7; D unresolved. The CDR3 sequence is 14 residues long. The V gene lost 6 bases and the J gene lost 2 bases, with 14 bases spanning the gap. CDR1 is MNHNS, CDR2 SASEGT, per germline. CDR3 region: CASSRSRITYEQYF. CDR3 nucleotides: TGTGCCAGCAGCCGCAGTAGAATTACCTACGAGCAGTACTTC.

This chain joins TRBV15 and TRBJ2-7; TRBD2 agrees at 7 bases. The germline CDR1 and CDR2 sequences are LNHNV and YYDKDF (reference sequence). CDR3 size: 16 residues. With 5 bases clipped from V and 0 bases from J, the junction kept 10 bases outside the gene matches. The CDR3 is CATSGLLGGSSYEQYF. The CDR3 nucleotides read TGTGCCACCAGCGGACTCCTCGGCGGGAGCTCCTACGAGCAGTACTTC.

This clonotype was seen many times. The chain links TRBV24-1 to TRBJ2-1; 11 positions match TRBD2. Trimming took 5 bases from V and 14 from J; bases not matched to a gene: 13. This CDR3 contains 15 residues. Germline CDR1 KGHDR, CDR2 SFDVKD. CDR3 DNA sequence: TGTGCCACCAGTGTAGGGACTAGCGGATGGGGTGGGGAGTTCTTC. Amino acids: CATSVGTSGWGGEFF.

This clonotype was seen at least ten times. The V and J genes are TRBV4-3 and TRBJ2-7; weak D call: TRBD2 (6 bases). Germline V gene data show CDR1 as LGHNA and CDR2 as YSLEER. This CDR3 has 15 residues. Trimming stripped 0 bases from V and 3 bases from J, with 12 bases between. The CDR3: CASSQDWGLSYEQYF. The CDR3 DNA sequence: TGCGCCAGCAGCCAAGATTGGGGACTGAGCTACGAGCAGTACTTC.

This rearrangement joins TRBV7-2 to TRBJ1-1; 8 bases fit TRBD1. The CDR3 spans 16 residues. CDR1 is SGHTA, CDR2 FQGNSA, per germline. Trimming at V came to 4 bases and at J to 6 bases, leaving 13 bases not matched to a gene. The chain's CDR3 is CASSSDRALLGSEAFF. CDR3 in DNA: TGTGCCAGCAGCTCGGACAGGGCCCTTCTGGGCTCTGAAGCTTTCTTT.

The table lists this clonotype with many counts. This chain uses TRBV20-1 with TRBJ2-3; 8 nucleotides agree with TRBD2. CDR1 is DFQATT and CDR2 is SNEGSKA in the germline V gene (reference sequence). V lost 6 bases to trimming and J lost 3 bases; unmatched junction nucleotides: 8. There are 14 residues in the CDR3. This chain's CDR3 is CSAREIAGTDTQYF. The DNA of the CDR3 is TGCAGTGCAAGGGAGATAGCGGGGACAGATACGCAGTATTTT.

This clonotype was found many times. The chain uses TRBV12-3 or TRBV12-4 and TRBJ1-1; D perhaps matches TRBD1 (5 bases). V was cut by 6 bases and J by 2 bases, with 13 bases left in between. CDR3 size: 14 residues. The CDR3 region has the DNA TGTGCCAGCAGCCGGGACGGGGGAAACACTGAAGCTTTCTTT. It encodes CASSRDGGNTEAFF.

The chain uses TRBV29-1 and TRBJ2-1, with D possibly TRBD2 on 7 matching bases. CDR1 and CDR2 (germline): SQVTM, ANQGSEA. Trimming pared 4 bases from V and 10 bases from J, leaving 11 bases between. The CDR3 extends over 11 amino acids. Here the CDR3 reads CSVGGGWEQFF. The CDR3 nucleotides read TGCAGCGTTGGCGGGGGCTGGGAGCAGTTCTTC.

This clonotype showed up many times. The chain uses TRBV20-1 and TRBJ2-7, with 8 bases lining up with TRBD2. J lost 3 bases, V lost 3 bases, and 4 bases had no gene match. The CDR3 runs 13 residues. Germline-derived CDR1 and CDR2 are DFQATT and SNEGSKA (reference sequence). The CDR3 nucleotides read TGCAGTGCTAGGGGACTAGATCTCTACGAGCAGTACTTC. This codes for CSARGLDLYEQYF.

This chain joins TRBV7-2 and TRBJ1-5; 9 positions match TRBD1. The CDR3 extends over 17 amino acids. V lost 2 bases, J lost 1 base, and 6 bases stayed unmatched. CDR1 is SGHTA, CDR2 FQGNSA, per germline. DNA of the CDR3: TGTGCCAGCAGCTTAAGGGGACAGGGATTAAGCAATCAGCCCCAGCATTTT. Its protein is CASSLRGQGLSNQPQHF.

V is TRBV5-1 and J is TRBJ2-2; D is unclear. Trimming pared 6 bases from V and 2 bases from J, leaving 11 bases between. CDR1 SGHRS and CDR2 YFSETQ come from the germline V gene. CDR3 length equals 14 residues. The CDR3 sequence is CASTGPINTGELFF. The DNA of the CDR3 is TGCGCCAGCACAGGACCTATCAACACCGGGGAGCTGTTTTTT.

The chain couples TRBV5-1 to TRBJ1-1; D not resolved. V lost 0 bases, J lost 7 bases, and 10 bases lay in between. The CDR3 spans 13 residues. Germline CDR1 is SGHRS and CDR2 is YFSETQ. CDR3 sequence: CASSLAEGGEAFF. The CDR3 nucleotides are TGCGCCAGCAGCTTGGCCGAAGGTGGTGAAGCTTTCTTT.

The sample holds a few counts of this clonotype. J is TRBJ2-7 and V is TRBV5-5; 10 nucleotides agree with TRBD1. Unmatched junction bases numbered 6, after V lost 4 bases and J lost 5 bases. Germline CDR1 is SGHKS and CDR2 is YYEKEE (reference sequence). The CDR3 covers 14 residues. CDR3 coding DNA: TGTGCCAGCAGCCACTCCGGGACAGGGGACGAGCAGTACTTC. Encoded protein: CASSHSGTGDEQYF.

The sample holds a few counts of this clonotype. The V and J genes are TRBV20-1 and TRBJ1-1; a possible D gene is TRBD1 (5 bases). This CDR3 contains 12 residues. CDR1 and CDR2 from the germline V gene are DFQATT and SNEGSKA (reference sequence). V gave up 6 bases and J gave up 5 bases, with 13 bases separating them. The CDR3 DNA follows: TGCAGTGCAGCAGGGTGGGGGACTGAAGCTTTCTTT. Translation: CSAAGWGTEAFF.

In this sample, this clonotype turned up a few times. The CDR3: CASSLTGVGGRLGYTF. In nucleotides, the CDR3 is TGTGCCAGCAGCTTAACGGGGGTAGGCGGCCGACTTGGCTACACCTTC. The rearrangement uses TRBV7-3 and TRBJ1-2, with a possible D match to TRBD1 (5 bases). Trimming took off 0 bases at V and 7 bases at J, with 18 bases between the two ends. Per germline, CDR1 SGHTA and CDR2 FQGTGA. This CDR3 has 16 residues. The complete variable domain, with remaining parts taken from reference TRBV7-3 and TRBJ1-2, reads GAGVSQTPSNKVTEKGKYVELRCDPISGHTALYWYRQSLGQGPEFLIYFQGTGAADDSGLPNDRFFAVRPEGSVSTLKIQRTERGDSAVYLCASSLTGVGGRLGYTFGSGTRLTVV.

The rearrangement uses TRBV20-1 and TRBJ2-1, with D perhaps matching TRBD1 or TRBD2 (6 bases each). The CDR3 runs 13 residues. The V end lost 4 bases, the J end lost 3 bases, and 10 bases lay between the germline ends. Germline V gene sequence: CDR1 DFQATT, CDR2 SNEGSKA (reference sequence). The CDR3 nucleotides read TGCAGTGCTACGGGGGCCATCTACAATGAGCAGTTCTTC. Translated: CSATGAIYNEQFF.

This clonotype has just a few counts. V usage is TRBV20-1 and J usage is TRBJ2-3; 9 nucleotides align to TRBD1. With 6 bases clipped from V and 6 bases from J, the junction kept 10 bases outside the gene matches. The CDR3 is 14 amino acids. Germline assignment: CDR1 DFQATT and CDR2 SNEGSKA (reference sequence). The CDR3 DNA sequence: TGCAGTGCCCTCTCTTGGGACAGGGAGGATACGCAGTATTTT. This gives the protein CSALSWDREDTQYF.

In this sample, this clonotype turned up many times. This chain connects TRBV6-5 to TRBJ1-4, with D possibly matching TRBD1 (5 bases). Trimming left V 2 bases short and J 6 bases short, with 13 bases between. The CDR3 is 15 residues long. CDR1 and CDR2 (germline): MNHEY, SVGAGI. This CDR3 reads CASSYRGGDYEKLFF. The CDR3 DNA sequence: TGTGCCAGCAGTTACCGGGGGGGAGATTATGAAAAACTGTTTTTT.

Only a few counts were recorded for this clonotype. The chain employs TRBV9 and TRBJ1-1; tentative D call: TRBD1 (5 bases). Germline CDR1 reads SGDLS; CDR2 reads YYNGEE. The CDR3 has 13 residues. V was trimmed by 0 bases and J by 8 bases, leaving 11 bases between them. The CDR3 DNA follows: TGTGCCAGCAGCGTAGGTGCCAGGGAGGAAGCTTTCTTT. Protein product: CASSVGAREEAFF. Complete variable domain (other parts from reference TRBV9 and TRBJ1-1): DSGVTQTPKHLITATGQRVTLRCSPRSGDLSVYWYQQSLDQGLQFLIQYYNGEERAKGNILERFSAQQFPDLHSELNLSSLELGDSALYFCASSVGAREEAFFGQGTRLTVV.

The table lists this clonotype with a few counts. The chain uses TRBV20-1 and TRBJ2-3; D is tentatively TRBD1 or TRBD2 (5 bases each). Germline CDR1 DFQATT, CDR2 SNEGSKA (reference sequence). Trimming left V 8 bases short and J 4 bases short, with 13 bases between. CDR3 length equals 12 residues. The CDR3 here is CSTTRGADTQYF. The CDR3, as DNA: TGCAGTACCACTCGAGGGGCAGATACGCAGTATTTT.